This TCR beta chain is from a study of T-cell memory formation after mild COVID-19. Study-wide findings and caveats: CD4+ bias marked clones expanding day 15 to 37, unlike balanced contracting clones. Some clones that responded were present in memory (sampled pre-infection), which suggests cross-reactive memory joined.

Concerning this clonotype itself: As yet, its antigen is unknown.

V lost 5 bases to trimming and J lost 2 bases; unmatched junction nucleotides: 9. The V gene's germline CDR1 is SGHTA and CDR2 FQGTGA. This CDR3 region has 17 residues. After 5'RACE with constant-segment primers, TCR alpha and TCR beta cDNA libraries carrying sample barcodes and UMIs were obtained. A single record per CDR3 protein comes from TCRdb applying MiXCR to the 5' RACE reads. This sample has around 420,000 distinct CDR3 sequences, with 24% found just once. This TCR derives from an adult woman who had mild COVID-19 (a few samples of this study predate the infection). Cell type and time point are not known. The chain carries TRBV7-3 and TRBJ2-3; TRBD2 matches at 11 bases. The sample was PBMCs or a T cell subset sorted from them (not recorded which). The CDR3 region is CASSQKKGLAVTDTQYF. In DNA, the CDR3 is TGTGCCAGCAGCCAAAAAAAGGGACTAGCGGTCACAGATACGCAGTATTTT.